This passage covers 30 T cell receptor beta chains from one sample sequenced in a study of metastatic and nonmetastatic thyroid tumors. MiXCR reprocessed the PCR reads for TCRdb. Of around 42,000 clones listed, roughly an eighth are singletons. Ahead of thyroid surgery, no patient had received treatment of any kind. Sequencing input: blood. The receptors come from a male donor with papillary thyroid cancer or a benign thyroid nodule (not recorded which). Some clones in this sample may be carry-over from other donors' samples.

This clone has a count of ten or more. V gene TRBV13 combines with J gene TRBJ2-1; maybe TRBD1 (7 bases). Germline-derived CDR1 and CDR2 are PRHDT and FYEKMQ (reference sequence). V was clipped by 1 base and J by 9 bases, with 13 bases between them. The CDR3 has 14 amino acids. DNA of the CDR3: TGTGCCAGCAGCTTAGAGGCAGGGGGGCCTGAGCAGTTCTTC. Its protein product is CASSLEAGGPEQFF.

This clone occurred a few times. The chain uses TRBV7-2 and TRBJ1-2; D gene uncertain. V lost 4 bases and J 9 bases, leaving 9 bases between the germline ends. The V gene's germline CDR1 is SGHTA and CDR2 FQGNSA. This CDR3 has 11 residues. The CDR3 bases are TGTGCCAGCAGCTCAGGTGCGTGCTACACCTTC. This sequence encodes CASSSGACYTF.

The table lists this clone with many counts. The gene calls are TRBV5-1 and TRBJ2-2; 9 bases map to TRBD1. The germline CDR1 and CDR2 sequences are SGHRS and YFSETQ. The CDR3 length is 14 residues. J was trimmed by 4 bases and V by 4 bases; bases with no gene match: 2. The CDR3 DNA is TGCGCCAGCAGCAAGGACAGGGGCACCGGGGAGCTGTTTTTT. Its protein is CASSKDRGTGELFF. Complete variable domain (other parts from reference TRBV5-1 and TRBJ2-2): KAGVTQTPRYLIKTRGQQVTLSCSPISGHRSVSWYQQTPGQGLQFLFEYFSETQRNKGNFPGRFSGRQFSNSRSEMNVSTLELGDSALYLCASSKDRGTGELFFGEGSRLTVL.

V gene TRBV4-1 combines with J gene TRBJ1-4; no definite D call. Germline CDR1 is MGHRA and CDR2 is YSYEKL. V gave up 0 bases and J gave up 8 bases, with 13 bases separating them. The CDR3 has 15 residues. CDR3 region: CASSQDTPGYEKLFF. CDR3 DNA sequence: TGCGCCAGCAGCCAAGATACTCCGGGGTACGAAAAACTGTTTTTT.

In this sample, this clone turned up many times. This CDR3 reads CASSASGLSYEQYF. DNA of the CDR3: TGTGCCAGCAGCGCCTCGGGCCTTTCCTACGAGCAGTACTTC. The chain joins TRBV9 to TRBJ2-7; D remains ambiguous. This CDR3 region has 14 residues. Germline values: CDR1 SGDLS, CDR2 YYNGEE. V dropped 3 bases and J dropped 1 base, with 11 bases sitting between them.

Turning to this clone: Just one base apart from a much larger clone, this may be a read error. This sequence joins TRBV29-1 and TRBJ2-3, with TRBD1 matching 9 bases. The CDR3 is made up of 13 amino acids. The germline V gene has CDR1 SQVTM and CDR2 ANQGSEA. The V segment lost 7 bases and the J segment 4 bases; nucleotides outside the gene matches: 6. This chain's CDR3 is CSGNRGRSDTQYF. CDR3 sequence (DNA): TGCAGCGGAAACAGGGGGCGCTCAGATACGCAGTATTTT.

In its sample, this clone ranks as medium-sized. V gene TRBV6-1 combines with J gene TRBJ1-1; 7 positions match TRBD1. This CDR3 comprises 14 residues. The V and J ends lost 4 bases and 6 bases, in that order; junction bases with no gene match: 8. CDR1 and CDR2 (germline): MNHNS, SASEGT. CDR3 nucleotides: TGTGCCAGCAGTGGTGACAGGGATGTAGCTGAAGCTTTCTTT. Translating it yields CASSGDRDVAEAFF.

Ten or more counts support this clone. The rearrangement joins TRBV24-1 to TRBJ2-2; tentative D call: TRBD2 (7 bases). Trimming stripped 3 bases from V and 4 bases from J, with 11 bases between. The CDR3 runs to 15 residues. CDR1 and CDR2 (germline): KGHDR, SFDVKD. In DNA, the CDR3 is TGTGCCACCAGTGATCCTAGGGGGGGCACCGGGGAGCTGTTTTTT. This codes for CATSDPRGGTGELFF.

This clone was detected a few times. The chain carries TRBV27 and TRBJ2-7; D not certain. Trimming stripped 8 bases from V and 2 bases from J, with 10 bases between. This CDR3 has 12 residues. Germline V gene lookup returns CDR1 MNHEY and CDR2 SMNVEV (reference sequence). The CDR3 region is CASGPGTYEQYF. The CDR3 DNA is TGTGCCAGCGGACCTGGGACCTACGAGCAGTACTTC.

This clone was counted ten times or more. One junction end does not reproduce the germline sequence, and a read error may be involved. This rearrangement joins TRBV7-7 to TRBJ2-3, with 9 bases lining up with TRBD1. Looked up from germline, CDR1 is SSHAT and CDR2 is FNYEAQ (reference sequence). The CDR3 loop spans 15 amino acids. The CDR3 region has the DNA TGTGCTAGCAGCCCCACAGGGGGCGGCACAGATACGCAGTATTTT. It yields the protein CASSPTGGGTDTQYF.

A word on this clone: A read error is possible here, since a much larger clone lies one base away. The chain joins TRBV11-2 to TRBJ2-3; maybe TRBD2 (6 bases). Trimming pared 1 base from V and 4 bases from J, leaving 15 bases between. The CDR3 contains 16 residues. CDR1 is SGHAT and CDR2 is FQNNGV in the germline V gene. The CDR3 DNA follows: TGTGCCAGCAGCTTAGGAACGGGACTCCGCGCAGATACGCAGTATTTT. Translating gives CASSLGTGLRADTQYF.

The V and J genes are TRBV4-2 and TRBJ1-6; no reliable D call. Trimming stripped 1 base from V and 4 bases from J, with 8 bases between. Germline CDR1 reads LGHNA; CDR2 reads YNFKEQ. CDR3 length: 15 amino acids. The CDR3 loop is CASSQGSGYNSPLHF. CDR3 sequence (DNA): TGTGCCAGCAGCCAAGGGTCCGGGTATAATTCACCCCTCCACTTT.

The J gene is TRBJ2-1, the V gene TRBV20-1; D is possibly TRBD2 (7 bases). From germline, CDR1 is DFQATT and CDR2 SNEGSKA (reference sequence). Trimming shortened V by 2 bases and J by 5 bases, and 19 bases separated the two germline ends. The CDR3 length is 16 residues. The CDR3 DNA reads TGCAGTGCTAGACCTACGGGGGGCCTACGGAACAATGAGCAGTTCTTC. It specifies CSARPTGGLRNNEQFF.

This clone appeared many times. The chain recombines TRBV20-1 with TRBJ1-2; no firm D call. Trimming shortened V by 6 bases and J by 0 bases, and 8 bases separated the two germline ends. There are 12 residues in the CDR3. Germline V gene data show CDR1 as DFQATT and CDR2 as SNEGSKA (reference sequence). The CDR3 is CSAPEPNYGYTF. The CDR3 DNA is TGCAGTGCCCCTGAGCCTAACTATGGCTACACCTTC.

This clone was picked up a small number of times. The chain joins TRBV27 to TRBJ1-2; 9 bases match TRBD1. V was pared by 4 bases and J by 11 bases, with 11 bases of the junction left unmatched. Germline V gene data show CDR1 as MNHEY and CDR2 as SMNVEV (reference sequence). The CDR3 runs to 14 residues. In DNA, the CDR3 is TGTGCCAGCAGTTGGGGGGGACAGGGTGGCGGATACACCTTC. It yields the protein CASSWGGQGGGYTF.

The table lists this clone with many counts. The chain is built from TRBV6-2 or TRBV6-3 and TRBJ2-5; D ambiguous. The length of the CDR3 is 13 residues. Germline V gene lookup returns CDR1 MNHEY and CDR2 SVGEGT. V lost 5 bases, J lost 4 bases, and 11 bases lay in between. The CDR3 here is CASSRPAPETQYF. The CDR3 nucleotides are TGTGCCAGCAGTCGCCCCGCCCCAGAGACCCAGTACTTC.

The table lists this clone with many counts. A much bigger clone sits one base away, suggesting this may be a read error. J is TRBJ1-3 and V is TRBV2; D not resolved. The V end was cut by 4 bases, the J end by 0 bases, with 7 bases between. Looked up from germline, CDR1 is SNHLY and CDR2 is FYNNEI. The CDR3 length is 14 residues. The chain's CDR3 is CASSGVTSGNTIYF. The CDR3 DNA reads TGTGCCAGCAGTGGCGTGACCTCTGGAAACACCATATATTTT.

This clone was seen many times. The chain uses TRBV7-2 and TRBJ2-3; tentative D call: TRBD2 (6 bases). Trimming took off 6 bases at V and 5 bases at J, with 18 bases between the two ends. Germline V lookup: CDR1 SGHTA, CDR2 FQGNSA. The CDR3 has 15 residues. For the CDR3, the DNA is TGTGCCAGCAGTCCCCGTCGGGAGATGGGAGATACGCAGTATTTT. Amino acid sequence: CASSPRREMGDTQYF.

Ten or more counts support this clone. The rearrangement joins TRBV11-2 to TRBJ1-1, with 7 positions matching TRBD1. Per germline, CDR1 SGHAT and CDR2 FQNNGV. The CDR3 contains 16 residues. Trimming cost V 4 bases and J 2 bases; bases outside gene matches: 10. The CDR3 nucleotides read TGTGCCAGCAGCTGGTTCCCAACAGGGGTTAACACTGAAGCTTTCTTT. Translation gives CASSWFPTGVNTEAFF.

Concerning this clone: It may be a read error: a sequence one base away is much more abundant. The gene calls are TRBV5-4 and TRBJ2-7; 7 bases align to TRBD2. The trim removed 4 bases at V and 5 bases at J, leaving 12 bases unmatched. The CDR3 contains 15 residues. Germline V CDR1 and CDR2: SGHNT, YYREEE (reference sequence). The CDR3, as DNA: TGTGCCAGCAGCACCCAACCAGCGGGGCTGAACGAGCAGTACTTC. This encodes CASSTQPAGLNEQYF.

This clone appeared a few times. The chain employs TRBV30 and TRBJ1-1; D not resolved. The CDR3 covers 12 residues. The germline V gene has CDR1 GTSNPN and CDR2 SVGIG (reference sequence). CDR3 sequence reads: CAIRRGNTEAFF. CDR3 DNA: TGTGCGATAAGGCGGGGGAACACTGAAGCTTTCTTT.

The chain uses TRBV6-2 or TRBV6-3 and TRBJ1-5; D unresolved. This CDR3 spans 12 amino acids. Trimming removed 2 bases at V and 6 bases at J, with 5 bases between. Germline V lookup: CDR1 MNHEY, CDR2 SVGEGT. CDR3 nucleotides: TGTGCCAGCAGTTACGGGAGTCAGCCCCAGCATTTT. It is translated as CASSYGSQPQHF.

The chain employs TRBV3-1 and TRBJ1-1, with D hard to call. The CDR3 contains 14 residues. V shed 1 base and J shed 1 base, with 7 bases lying between them. Per germline, CDR1 LGHDT and CDR2 YNNKEL (reference sequence). For the CDR3, the DNA is TGTGCCAGCAGCCAAGGAAACAGGAACACTGAAGCTTTCTTT. Translation: CASSQGNRNTEAFF.

This clone was recorded many times. The chain is built from TRBV6-2 or TRBV6-3 and TRBJ1-5, with 7 nucleotides matching TRBD1. Germline V gives CDR1 MNHEY, CDR2 SVGEGT. The CDR3 spans 13 residues. CDR3: CASAGGGNQPQHF. The CDR3 coding sequence is TGTGCGTCAGCAGGGGGAGGCAATCAGCCCCAGCATTTT.

This clone occurred many times. This CDR3 reads CSAGTGVTDTQYF. The DNA of the CDR3 is TGCAGTGCCGGGACAGGGGTCACAGATACGCAGTATTTT. The chain recombines TRBV20-1 with TRBJ2-3, with 10 bases matching TRBD1. Germline CDR1 and CDR2: DFQATT and SNEGSKA (reference sequence). Trimming took 6 bases from V and 2 from J; bases not matched to a gene: 2. The CDR3 has 13 residues.

At least ten counts were recorded for this clone. The chain has TRBV11-3 and TRBJ2-1, with D perhaps matching TRBD2 (5 bases). This CDR3 is 16 amino acids long. V lost 0 bases, J lost 6 bases, and 15 bases lay in between. Germline loops: CDR1 SGHNT, CDR2 YENEEA. CDR3 sequence (DNA): TGTGCCAGCAGCTTAGAGCCTGGGCGGGCCTCCAATGAGCAGTTCTTC. Encoded protein: CASSLEPGRASNEQFF.

This clone was recorded at least ten times. V is TRBV28 and J is TRBJ2-7; 11 positions agree with TRBD2. This CDR3 has 15 amino acids. With 6 bases clipped from V and 3 bases from J, the junction kept 7 bases outside the gene matches. Germline-derived CDR1 and CDR2 are MDHEN and SYDVKM. The CDR3 DNA is TGTGCCAGCAGCCCGATTAGCGGGAGGGTCTACGAGCAGTACTTC. This translates into CASSPISGRVYEQYF.

This clone occurred many times. CDR3 sequence reads: CSARIAGRGTDTQYF. CDR3 nucleotide sequence: TGCAGTGCTAGAATAGCGGGAAGGGGCACAGATACGCAGTATTTT. The chain is built from TRBV20-1 and TRBJ2-3; 8 bases are a match to TRBD2. The CDR3 contains 15 residues. The V and J ends lost 2 bases and 1 base, in that order; junction bases with no gene match: 5. Germline V gene sequence: CDR1 DFQATT, CDR2 SNEGSKA (reference sequence).

This clone has more than one count but fewer than ten. An end of the junction does not agree with germline; a read error may underlie this. The CDR3 DNA is TGTGCCAGCGGTGAAGTTTGGGGGGGCTACAATGAGCAGCTCTTC. The encoded protein is CASGEVWGGYNEQLF. V is TRBV6-1 and J is TRBJ2-1; D possibly corresponds to TRBD2 (7 bases). The germline CDR1 and CDR2 sequences are MNHNS and SASEGT. The CDR3 totals 15 residues.

This clone was recorded many times. This chain joins TRBV2 and TRBJ2-7; D is unclear. Germline V lookup: CDR1 SNHLY, CDR2 FYNNEI. This CDR3 has 14 amino acids. Trimming pared 6 bases from V and 6 bases from J, leaving 18 bases between. The CDR3 DNA follows: TGTGCCAGCAGCGGTATCTTATTTCTGGGCGAGCAGTACTTC. This sequence encodes CASSGILFLGEQYF.